This T cell receptor (beta chain) was captured in a study of T cell repertoires in cytomegalovirus infection (dated by TCRdb to the late 2010s). With respect to the entire study: Recently identified HLA-C-restricted CMV epitopes, whose presentation resists viral immunomodulation, were targeted by peptide stimulations together with well-studied HLA-B-restricted epitopes. Donor HLA type was relevant to the analysis, as public TCR beta signatures indicated carriage of CMV infection together with the matching HLA type.

Per the publication, the treatment or condition label means: in vitro stimulation with specific CMV peptide epitopes to enrich CMV-specific T cells. Broader findings and caveats from the paper: Carriers of CMV infection plus the relevant HLA type were discriminated by the cumulative frequency of public TCR beta family members in the study cohort and in an independent 352-donor cohort. The ex vivo response was dominated by HLA-C-restricted CMV-specific TCR beta clonotypes, which also provided the single most frequent clonotype in two of eight donors.

Trimming takes 6 bases off V and 2 bases off J; junction bases not matched to a gene: 5. The CDR3 spans 16 residues, from the cysteine through the phenylalanine. The retained sequence is limited to the CDR3, 48 bases, with the frame set at the first base. This sample was sequenced with an Illumina HiSeq 1500. The public sequencing data were trimmed at Q25 with fastp and processed into clonotypes with MiXCR by TCRdb, which kept only in-frame beta chains. One record per CDR3 amino acid sequence lists the most common genes and DNA. The sample table lists around 570,000 distinct CDR3 sequences, around two fifths of them with a count of one. The ten largest clonotypes hold more than 40% of the sample. Remarks on this clonotype: This receptor's antigen is unknown. No base quality information exists; no much larger clone differs at one position.

In this chain, TRBV12-3 or TRBV12-4 is recombined with TRBJ2-3; 13 bases in the middle match TRBD2. This receptor was taken from a human donor in good health (CMV status not recorded). Some clones in this sample may be carry-over from other donors' samples. Sequencing was performed on cultured PBMCs, taken from culture after CMV antigen stimulation. CDR3 region: CASRPGTSGITDTQYF. The bases read TGTGCCAGCAGGCCGGGGACTAGCGGGATCACAGATACGCAGTATTTT.